This TCR beta chain originates from a study of control samples from healthy donors and cancer patients. The CDR3 totals 15 residues. The ends were cut back, 4 bases at V and 2 bases at J, with 13 bases in the middle. Per the germline V gene, CDR1 is SGHDT and CDR2 is YYEEEE. Profiling relied on immunoSEQ multiplex PCR, and the TCRdb table lists in-frame clones only, not all of them. The sample has roughly 30,000 clones, 80% to 90% seen once. The chain couples TRBV5-6 to TRBJ1-5; D is ambiguous. The TCR was taken from a woman aged 35 to 49 with lung cancer. What was sequenced was PBMCs. This CDR3 reads CASSPGPTGNQPQHF. DNA of the CDR3: TGTGCCAGCAGCCCTGGACCTACTGGCAATCAGCCCCAGCATTTT.